The 14 T cell receptor beta chains in this list originate from one sample, sequenced in a study of shared clonotypes between healthy human individuals. Sequencing was performed with immunoSEQ multiplex PCR; in TCRdb, only in-frame clones are kept and a portion is missing. The profile shows more than 400,000 clones, about 84% of them singletons. Sequenced material: PBMCs. These receptors all stem from a woman aged 35 to 49 in good health. Some clones in this sample may be carry-over from other donors' samples.

Remarks on this clone: This sequence is one base from a far larger clone and is likely a read error. The chain combines TRBV11-2 with TRBJ2-3; weak D call: TRBD2 (6 bases). CDR3 length: 16 amino acids. V was cut by 8 bases and J by 4 bases, with 22 bases left in between. Looked up from germline, CDR1 is SGHAT and CDR2 is FQNNGV. This CDR3 reads CASALGGATGADTQYF. CDR3 nucleotide sequence: TGTGCCAGCGCCTTGGGTGGCGCGACGGGAGCAGATACGCAGTATTTT.

Points on this clone: Since a far larger clone is one base different, this is likely a read error. The CDR3 is CASSPSCDTYEQYF. Here the CDR3 DNA reads TGTGCCAGCTCACCATCCTGTGACACCTACGAGCAGTACTTC. The chain is built from TRBV18 and TRBJ2-7; unclear D gene. This CDR3 contains 14 residues. Trimming stripped 2 bases from V and 2 bases from J, with 10 bases between. Germline CDR1 is KGHSH and CDR2 is LQKENI.

This clone was counted only a few times. Other DNA sequences in the same sample also yield this CDR3. The V gene is TRBV5-6, the J gene TRBJ1-5, with a tentative D call TRBD1 (6 bases). The V gene's germline CDR1 is SGHDT and CDR2 YYEEEE. Trimming took off 2 bases at V and 1 base at J, with 7 bases between the two ends. The CDR3 length is 14 residues. The CDR3 nucleotides read TGTGCCAGCAGCTTCCAGGGGAGCAATCAGCCCCAGCATTTT. Translating it yields CASSFQGSNQPQHF. Full variable domain (rest looked up from reference TRBV5-6 and TRBJ1-5): DAGVTQSPTHLIKTRGQQVTLRCSPKSGHDTVSWYQQALGQGPQFIFQYYEEEERQRGNFPDRFSGHQFPNYSSELNVNALLLGDSALYLCASSFQGSNQPQHFGDGTRLSIL.

This clone came up once. V usage is TRBV5-1 and J usage is TRBJ1-3; 10 bases align to TRBD1. The germline gives CDR1 SGHRS, CDR2 YFSETQ. The V and J ends lost 4 bases and 4 bases, in that order; junction bases with no gene match: 8. The CDR3 runs 16 residues. In DNA form, the CDR3 reads TGCGCCAGCAGCCAAGGCGGGACAGGGGCAGGAAACACCATATATTTT. Translation gives CASSQGGTGAGNTIYF.

Remarks on this clone: This probably arose from a read error, given a far larger clone one base away. Different DNA sequences within this sample yield the same CDR3. The chain uses TRBV10-3 and TRBJ1-3, with D possibly matching TRBD1 (6 bases). CDR1 is ENHRY, CDR2 SYGVKD, per germline. CDR3 length: 18 residues. Trimming removed 5 bases from V and 0 bases from J, with 20 bases in between. In DNA, the CDR3 is TGTGCCATCAGTTCGACAGGTATACCCAGATCCTCTGGAAACACCATATATTTT. This encodes CAISSTGIPRSSGNTIYF.

With regard to this clone: A far larger clone differs by one base, so this is likely a read error. Other DNA sequences of this sample code for an identical CDR3. This sequence joins TRBV5-6 and TRBJ1-4, with D perhaps TRBD1 (6 bases). Trimming left V 4 bases short and J 7 bases short, with 14 bases between. The CDR3 is 14 amino acids. Germline CDR1 SGHDT, CDR2 YYEEEE. The CDR3 loop is CASSPQGVGEKLFF. CDR3 in DNA: TGTGCCAGCAGCCCACAGGGAGTAGGTGAAAAACTGTTTTTT.

A remark on this clone: Given a far larger clone just one base away, this is likely a sequencing read error. This sample includes further DNA sequences coding for the same CDR3. The rearrangement links TRBV5-1 to TRBJ2-7; 9 bases fit TRBD2. This CDR3 has 17 residues. The trim removed 5 bases at V and 0 bases at J, leaving 12 bases unmatched. From germline, CDR1 is SGHRS and CDR2 YFSETQ. The CDR3 spells CASSRGLAGGSSYEQYF. CDR3 sequence (DNA): TGCGCCAGCAGTCGGGGACTAGCTGGAGGAAGCTCCTACGAGCAGTACTTC.

For this clone: The junction departs from the called germline gene at one end, perhaps through a read error. The chain joins TRBV18 to TRBJ1-1; D is ambiguous. The CDR3 has 13 amino acids. Germline values: CDR1 KGHSH, CDR2 LQKENI. The chain's CDR3 is CASSPSGKPEAFF. The CDR3 DNA follows: TGTGCTAGCTCACCGTCTGGAAAACCCGAAGCTTTCTTT.

This clone came up a few times. This sequence joins TRBV9 and TRBJ2-3; D is unresolved. This CDR3 region has 12 residues. The V gene lost 6 bases and the J gene lost 4 bases, with 9 bases spanning the gap. In germline, CDR1 is SGDLS, CDR2 YYNGEE. CDR3 DNA: TGTGCCAGCAAAGGGCTTGCAGATACGCAGTATTTT. Amino acids: CASKGLADTQYF.

The chain carries TRBV25-1 and TRBJ2-3; no clear D. Germline V gene data show CDR1 as MGHDK and CDR2 as SYGVNS. The CDR3 is made up of 13 amino acids. V was shortened by 6 bases and J by 5 bases, with 12 bases between the two germline ends. This chain's CDR3 is CASSPNSVDTQYF. The DNA of the CDR3 is TGTGCCAGCAGCCCTAACTCGGTAGATACGCAGTATTTT.

On this clone itself: A far larger clone is one base from this, pointing to a likely read error. Distinct nucleotide sequences in the sample also encode this CDR3. V gene TRBV4-1 combines with J gene TRBJ2-5; a weak D match, TRBD2 (7 bases). This CDR3 has 14 amino acids. Between the trimmed V and J ends, which lost 0 bases and 5 bases, there was a span of 10 bases. Per the germline V gene, CDR1 is MGHRA and CDR2 is YSYEKL. CDR3 loop: CASSQDGGAETQYF. CDR3 in DNA: TGCGCCAGCAGCCAAGATGGGGGGGCTGAGACCCAGTACTTC.

The chain is built from TRBV5-1 and TRBJ1-1, with D possibly matching TRBD1 (5 bases). V was cut by 4 bases and J by 1 base, with 14 bases left in between. The CDR3 covers 15 residues. In germline, CDR1 is SGHRS, CDR2 YFSETQ. CDR3 bases: TGCGCCAGCAGCCCAGAGGGACGGCAGAACACTGAAGCTTTCTTT. Encoded protein: CASSPEGRQNTEAFF.

The CDR3 DNA sequence: TGTGCCTGTTCTTCCGGGCCCATCGGCCAGCCCCAGCATTTT. It specifies CACSSGPIGQPQHF. V is TRBV30 and J is TRBJ1-5; D unresolved. V was pared by 6 bases and J by 7 bases, with 19 bases between. The V gene's germline CDR1 is GTSNPN and CDR2 SVGIG (reference sequence). This CDR3 is 14 amino acids long.

This clone was counted only a few times. This chain connects TRBV28 to TRBJ1-5; D remains ambiguous. The CDR3 runs 14 residues. Trimming shortened V by 5 bases and J by 4 bases, and 12 bases separated the two germline ends. The V gene's germline CDR1 is MDHEN and CDR2 SYDVKM. CDR3 loop: CASSAQTGNQPQHF. The CDR3 DNA is TGTGCCAGCAGTGCCCAGACGGGGAATCAGCCCCAGCATTTT. Filled out from reference TRBV28 and TRBJ1-5, the complete variable domain reads DVKVTQSSRYLVKRTGEKVFLECVQDMDHENMFWYRQDPGLGLRLIYFSYDVKMKEKGDIPEGYSVSREKKERFSLILESASTNQTSMYLCASSAQTGNQPQHFGDGTRLSIL.